The T cell receptor (beta chain) under discussion was sequenced for a study of blood T cell repertoires in COVID-19. At the level of the study: Samples came from the United States, Italy and Spain, spanning acute and convalescent COVID-19.

The assay was immunoSEQ multiplex PCR, and TCRdb's table has in-frame clones only and misses some. This sample carries some 300,000 clones, about nine tenths of them seen once, and the ten largest clones take about 8.4%. The sequence was obtained from a woman in her 30s who had recovered from COVID-19. Input material: PBMCs or T cells enriched from blood (not recorded which).

CDR3 coding DNA: TGTGCCAGCAGCTTAATGGGCGTAGCTAGCGGCCCTGGGGCCAACGTCCTGACTTTC. It codes for CASSLMGVASGPGANVLTF. The rearrangement links TRBV7-3 to TRBJ2-6, with 7 bases lining up with TRBD2. Looked up from germline, CDR1 is SGHTA and CDR2 is FQGTGA. V trimming: 1 base; J trimming: 2 bases; junction bases outside the gene matches: 11. There are 19 residues in the CDR3. The entire variable domain, with the rest obtained from reference TRBV7-3 and TRBJ2-6, is as follows: GAGVSQTPSNKVTEKGKYVELRCDPISGHTALYWYRQSLGQGPEFLIYFQGTGAADDSGLPNDRFFAVRPEGSVSTLKIQRTERGDSAVYLCASSLMGVASGPGANVLTFGAGSRLTVL.